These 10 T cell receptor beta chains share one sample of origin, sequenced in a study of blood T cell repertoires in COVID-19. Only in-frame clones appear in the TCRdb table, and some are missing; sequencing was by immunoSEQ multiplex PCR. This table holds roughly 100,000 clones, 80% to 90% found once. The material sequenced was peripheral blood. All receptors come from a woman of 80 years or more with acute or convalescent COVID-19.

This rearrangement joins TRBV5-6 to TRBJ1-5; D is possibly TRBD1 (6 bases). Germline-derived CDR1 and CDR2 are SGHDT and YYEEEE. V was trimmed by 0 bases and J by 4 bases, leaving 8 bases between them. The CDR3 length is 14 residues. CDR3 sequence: CASSLGGRNQPQHF. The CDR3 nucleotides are TGTGCCAGCAGCTTGGGGGGGCGAAATCAGCCCCAGCATTTT.

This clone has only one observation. The CDR3 sequence: CASSWREGYEQYF. The CDR3 region has the DNA TGTGCCAGCAGCTGGAGGGAGGGCTACGAGCAGTACTTC. The rearrangement uses TRBV7-3 and TRBJ2-7, with 7 bases fitting TRBD2. Germline V lookup: CDR1 SGHTA, CDR2 FQGTGA. The CDR3 extends over 13 amino acids. V gave up 4 bases and J gave up 3 bases; unmatched junction bases: 3.

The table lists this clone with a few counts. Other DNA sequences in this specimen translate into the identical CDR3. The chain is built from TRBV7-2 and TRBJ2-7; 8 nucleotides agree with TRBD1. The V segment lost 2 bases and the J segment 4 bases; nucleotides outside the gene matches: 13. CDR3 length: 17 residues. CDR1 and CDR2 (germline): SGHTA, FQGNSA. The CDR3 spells CASSLRVSGGGRYEQYF. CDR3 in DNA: TGTGCCAGCAGCTTACGGGTCTCAGGGGGCGGTCGATACGAGCAGTACTTC.

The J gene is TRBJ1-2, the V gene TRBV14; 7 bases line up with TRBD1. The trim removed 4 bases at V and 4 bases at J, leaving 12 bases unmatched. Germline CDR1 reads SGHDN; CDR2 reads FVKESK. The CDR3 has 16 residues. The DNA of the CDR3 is TGTGCCAGCAGCCGAGGCGACAGGGACCGGGGCTATGGCTACACCTTC. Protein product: CASSRGDRDRGYGYTF.

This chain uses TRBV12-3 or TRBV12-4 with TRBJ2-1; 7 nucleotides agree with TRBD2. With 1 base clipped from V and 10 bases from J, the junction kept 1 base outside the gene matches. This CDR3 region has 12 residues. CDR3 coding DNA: TGTGCCAGCAGTTTAGGTAGCGGGGAGCAGTTCTTC. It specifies CASSLGSGEQFF.

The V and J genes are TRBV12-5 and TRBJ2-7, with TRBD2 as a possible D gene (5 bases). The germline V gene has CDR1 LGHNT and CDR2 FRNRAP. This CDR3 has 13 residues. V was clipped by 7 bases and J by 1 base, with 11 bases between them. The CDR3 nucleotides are TGTGCTAGTGCCCGGGATAGGTCCTACGAGCAGTACTTC. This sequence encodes CASARDRSYEQYF.

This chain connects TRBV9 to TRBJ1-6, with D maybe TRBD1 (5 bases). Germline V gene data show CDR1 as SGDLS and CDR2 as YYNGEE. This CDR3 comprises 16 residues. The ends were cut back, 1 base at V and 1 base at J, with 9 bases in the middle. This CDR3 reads CASSVRGDSYNSPLHF. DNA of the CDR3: TGTGCCAGCAGCGTAAGGGGTGATTCCTATAATTCACCCCTCCACTTT.

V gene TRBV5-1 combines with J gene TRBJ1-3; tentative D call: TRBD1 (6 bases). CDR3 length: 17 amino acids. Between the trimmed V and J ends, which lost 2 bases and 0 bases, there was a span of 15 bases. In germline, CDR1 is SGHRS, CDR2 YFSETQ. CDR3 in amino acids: CASSFGRTGSSGNTIYF. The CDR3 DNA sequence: TGCGCCAGCAGCTTCGGAAGAACAGGGAGCTCTGGAAACACCATATATTTT.

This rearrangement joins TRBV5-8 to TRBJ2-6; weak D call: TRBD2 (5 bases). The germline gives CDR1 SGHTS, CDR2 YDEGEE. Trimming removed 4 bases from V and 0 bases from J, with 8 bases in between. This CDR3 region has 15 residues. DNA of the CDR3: TGTGCCAGCAGCCCCGGGAACTCTGGGGCCAACGTCCTGACTTTC. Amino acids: CASSPGNSGANVLTF. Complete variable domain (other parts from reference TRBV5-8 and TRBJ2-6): EAGVTQSPTHLIKTRGQQATLRCSPISGHTSVYWYQQALGLGLQFLLWYDEGEERNRGNFPPRFSGRQFPNYSSELNVNALELEDSALYLCASSPGNSGANVLTFGAGSRLTVL.

The CDR3 sequence: CASSQDQRGFYEQYF. The CDR3 DNA is TGTGCCAGCAGCCAAGATCAGCGGGGGTTCTACGAGCAGTACTTC. The rearrangement uses TRBV3-1 (or the pseudogene TRBV3-2) and TRBJ2-7, with 8 bases that match TRBD2. Per germline, CDR1 LGHDT and CDR2 YNNKEL (reference sequence). The junction had 4 bases not matched to a gene; V was cut back by 0 bases and J by 3 bases. The CDR3 extends over 15 amino acids.